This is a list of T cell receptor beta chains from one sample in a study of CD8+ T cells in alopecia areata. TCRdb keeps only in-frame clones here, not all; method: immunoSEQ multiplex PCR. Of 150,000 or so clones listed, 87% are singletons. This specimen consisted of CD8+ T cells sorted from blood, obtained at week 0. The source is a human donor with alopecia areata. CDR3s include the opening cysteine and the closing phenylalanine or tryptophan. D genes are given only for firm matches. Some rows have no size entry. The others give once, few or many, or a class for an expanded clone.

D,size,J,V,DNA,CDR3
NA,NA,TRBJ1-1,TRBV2,TGTGCCAGCAGTGACGGGGTAACCTATGATGGGAACACTGAAGCTTTCTTT,CASSDGVTYDGNTEAFF
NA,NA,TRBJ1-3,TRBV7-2,TGTGCCAGCAGAACAGGGACCGCCCGGGGAAACACCATATATTTT,CASRTGTARGNTIYF
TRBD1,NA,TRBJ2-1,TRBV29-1,TGCAGCGTTATAGGGGGCGCCTACAATGAGCAGTTCTTC,CSVIGGAYNEQFF
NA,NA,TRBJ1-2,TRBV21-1,TGTGCCAGCAGCAAAGGGGGGGTGGCTAACTATGGCTACACCTTC,CASSKGGVANYGYTF
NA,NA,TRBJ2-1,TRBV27,TGTGCCAGCAGCCAGGACAGCTACAATGAGCAGTTCTTC,CASSQDSYNEQFF
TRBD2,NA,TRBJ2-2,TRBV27,TGTGCCAGCAGTTTAAGCGGGGGTACCGGGGAGCTGTTTTTT,CASSLSGGTGELFF
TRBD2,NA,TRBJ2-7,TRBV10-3,TGTGCCATCAGTGAGTCGGGGAGGGACTACGAGCAGTACTTC,CAISESGRDYEQYF
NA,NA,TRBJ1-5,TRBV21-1,TGTGCCAGCAGCGCCCACAGGGGGAATTTTAGCAATCAGCCCCAGCATTTT,CASSAHRGNFSNQPQHF
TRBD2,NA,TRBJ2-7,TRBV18,TGTGCCAGCTCACCTGACGGCGGGAGATACTACGAGCAGTACTTC,CASSPDGGRYYEQYF
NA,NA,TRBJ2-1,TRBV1,TGCACCAGCAGCCAAGAACCAGCGGGAGACAATGAGCAGTTCTTC,CTSSQEPAGDNEQFF
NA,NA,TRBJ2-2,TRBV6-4,TGTGCCAGCAGTGATTCGACGGACACCGGGGAGCTGTTTTTT,CASSDSTDTGELFF
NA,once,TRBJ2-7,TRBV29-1,TGCAGCGTTGAAGAGGTTAGCGGAGTCTACGAGCAGTACTTC,CSVEEVSGVYEQYF
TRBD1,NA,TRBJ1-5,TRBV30,TGTGCCTGGGGGACCGGGACAGGGTCTCAGCCCCAGCATTTT,CAWGTGTGSQPQHF
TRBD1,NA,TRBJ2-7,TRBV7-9,TGTGCCAGCAGCCCCGGGACAGACTCCTACGAGCAGTACTTC,CASSPGTDSYEQYF
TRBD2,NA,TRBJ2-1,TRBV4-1,TGCGCCAGCAGGACTAGCGCTAGCTCCTACAATGAGCAGTTCTTC,CASRTSASSYNEQFF
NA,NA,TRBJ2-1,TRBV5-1,TGCGCCAGCAGCTTGTTTCCCGGCTACAATGAGCAGTTCTTC,CASSLFPGYNEQFF
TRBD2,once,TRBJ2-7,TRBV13,TGTGCCAGCAGCTTCCAAGCTTTCCGGGAGGGCCTCGACGAGCAGTACTTC,CASSFQAFREGLDEQYF
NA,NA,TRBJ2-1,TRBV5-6,TGTGCCACCTCTTCGGCAGGTCGAGATGAGCAGTTCTTC,CATSSAGRDEQFF
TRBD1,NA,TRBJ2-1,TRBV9,TGTGCCAGCAGCGTAGATTGGGGACAGGGCTACAATGAGCAGTTCTTC,CASSVDWGQGYNEQFF
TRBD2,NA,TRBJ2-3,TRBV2,TGTGCCAGGACGCGGGAGAACACAGATACGCAGTATTTT,CARTRENTDTQYF
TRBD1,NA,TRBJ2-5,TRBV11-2,TGTGCCTCCTCAGCGGGGACAGGGCAACCGGAGACCCAGTACTTC,CASSAGTGQPETQYF
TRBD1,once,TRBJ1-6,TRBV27,TGTGCCAGCAGGGAACAGGGGGGGAATTCACCCCTCCACTTT,CASREQGGNSPLHF
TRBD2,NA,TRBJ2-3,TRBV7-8,TGTGCCAGCAGCCTGGGGGGGTACACAGATACGCAGTATTTT,CASSLGGYTDTQYF
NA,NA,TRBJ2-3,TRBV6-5,TGTGCCAGCAGGCCTAGGGCGGAGGCAGATACGCAGTATTTT,CASRPRAEADTQYF
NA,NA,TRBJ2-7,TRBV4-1,TGCGCCAGCAGCCAAGATCCCAGGGGTAGGAACGAGCAGTACTTC,CASSQDPRGRNEQYF
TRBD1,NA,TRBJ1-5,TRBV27,TGTGCCAGCAGTTATAGGGGGCGGGGCAATCAGCCCCAGCATTTT,CASSYRGRGNQPQHF
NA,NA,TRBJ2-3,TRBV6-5,TGTGCCAGTCGAGCGGAGGGTACGCAGTATTTT,CASRAEGTQYF
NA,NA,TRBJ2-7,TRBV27,TGTGCCAGCAGTTTATCGGAAGTCTACGAGCAGTACTTC,CASSLSEVYEQYF
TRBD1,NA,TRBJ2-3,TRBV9,TGTGCCAGCAGCGTAGAGGCGGGACAGGGCACAGATACGCAGTATTTT,CASSVEAGQGTDTQYF
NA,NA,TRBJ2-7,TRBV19,TGTGCCAGTAGTAGCGGACCGAGCTCCTACGAGCAGTACTTC,CASSSGPSSYEQYF
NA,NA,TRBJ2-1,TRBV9,TGTGCCAGCAGCGCCGGAGGAGAGTTATCCTACAATGAGCAGTTCTTC,CASSAGGELSYNEQFF